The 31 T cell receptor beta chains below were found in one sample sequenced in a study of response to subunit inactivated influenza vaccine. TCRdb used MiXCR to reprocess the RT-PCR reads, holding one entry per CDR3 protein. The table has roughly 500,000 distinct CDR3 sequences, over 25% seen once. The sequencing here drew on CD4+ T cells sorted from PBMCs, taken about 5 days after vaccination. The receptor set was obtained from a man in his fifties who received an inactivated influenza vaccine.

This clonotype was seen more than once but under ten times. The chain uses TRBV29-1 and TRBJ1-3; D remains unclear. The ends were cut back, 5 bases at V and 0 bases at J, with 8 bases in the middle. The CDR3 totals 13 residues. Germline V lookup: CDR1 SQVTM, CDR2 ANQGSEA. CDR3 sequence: CSVQFFSGNTIYF. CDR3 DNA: TGCAGCGTTCAGTTTTTCTCTGGAAACACCATATATTTT. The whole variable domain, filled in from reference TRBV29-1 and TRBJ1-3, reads SAVISQKPSRDICQRGTSLTIQCQVDSQVTMMFWYRQQPGQSLTLIATANQGSEATYESGFVIDKFPISRPNLTFSTLTVSNMSPEDSSIYLCSVQFFSGNTIYFGEGSWLTVV.

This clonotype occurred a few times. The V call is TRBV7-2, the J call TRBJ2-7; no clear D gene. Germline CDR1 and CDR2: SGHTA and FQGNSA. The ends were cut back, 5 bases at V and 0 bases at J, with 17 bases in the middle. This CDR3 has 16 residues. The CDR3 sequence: CASSTSLVQSSYEQYF. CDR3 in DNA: TGTGCCAGCAGCACCAGCCTAGTTCAGAGCTCCTACGAGCAGTACTTC.

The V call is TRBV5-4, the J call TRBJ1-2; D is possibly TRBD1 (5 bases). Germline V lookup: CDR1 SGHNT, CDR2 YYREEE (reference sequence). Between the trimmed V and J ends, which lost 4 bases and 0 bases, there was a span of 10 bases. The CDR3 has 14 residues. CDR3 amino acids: CASSGDRANYGYTF. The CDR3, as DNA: TGTGCCAGCAGCGGGGACCGAGCTAACTATGGCTACACCTTC.

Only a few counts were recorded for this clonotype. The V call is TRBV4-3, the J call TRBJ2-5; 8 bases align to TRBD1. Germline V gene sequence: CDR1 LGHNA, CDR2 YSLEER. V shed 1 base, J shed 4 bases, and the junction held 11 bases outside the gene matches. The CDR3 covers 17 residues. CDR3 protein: CASSQGPGQVDGETQYF. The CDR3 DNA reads TGCGCCAGCAGCCAAGGCCCGGGACAGGTGGACGGAGAGACCCAGTACTTC.

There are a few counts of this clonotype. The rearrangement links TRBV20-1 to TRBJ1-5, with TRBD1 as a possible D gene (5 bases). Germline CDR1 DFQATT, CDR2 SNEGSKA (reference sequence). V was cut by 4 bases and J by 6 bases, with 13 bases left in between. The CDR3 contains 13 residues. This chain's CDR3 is CSATPGLGQPQHF. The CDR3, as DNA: TGCAGTGCTACGCCAGGGCTTGGTCAGCCCCAGCATTTT.

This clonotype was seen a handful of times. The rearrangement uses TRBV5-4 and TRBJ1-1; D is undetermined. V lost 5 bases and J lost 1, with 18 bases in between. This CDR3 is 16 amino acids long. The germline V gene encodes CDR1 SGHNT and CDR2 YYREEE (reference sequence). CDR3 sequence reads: CASRAGGGRTNTEAFF. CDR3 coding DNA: TGTGCCAGCAGGGCGGGCGGCGGGAGGACGAACACTGAAGCTTTCTTT.

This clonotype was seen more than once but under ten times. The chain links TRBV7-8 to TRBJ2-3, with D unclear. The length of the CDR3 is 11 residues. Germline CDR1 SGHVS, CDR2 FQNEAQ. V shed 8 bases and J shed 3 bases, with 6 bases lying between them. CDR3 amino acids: CASEVTDTQYF. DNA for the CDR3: TGTGCCAGCGAGGTGACAGATACGCAGTATTTT. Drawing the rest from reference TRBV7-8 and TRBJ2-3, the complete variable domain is GAGVSQSPRYKVAKRGQDVALRCDPISGHVSLFWYQQALGQGPEFLTYFQNEAQLDKSGLPSDRFFAERPEGSVSTLKIQRTQQEDSAVYLCASEVTDTQYFGPGTRLTVL.

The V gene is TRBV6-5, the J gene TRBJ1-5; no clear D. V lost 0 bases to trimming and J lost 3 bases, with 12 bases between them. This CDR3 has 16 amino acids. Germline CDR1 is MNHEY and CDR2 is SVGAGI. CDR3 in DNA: TGTGCCAGCAGTTACTCGAGGCCGGGCCTCAATCAGCCCCAGCATTTT. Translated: CASSYSRPGLNQPQHF.

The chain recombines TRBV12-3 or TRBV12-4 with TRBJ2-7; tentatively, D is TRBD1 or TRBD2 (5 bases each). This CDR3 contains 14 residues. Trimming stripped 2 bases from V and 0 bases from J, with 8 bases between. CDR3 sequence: CASSLRGVSYEQYF. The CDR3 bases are TGTGCCAGCAGTTTAAGAGGGGTCTCCTACGAGCAGTACTTC.

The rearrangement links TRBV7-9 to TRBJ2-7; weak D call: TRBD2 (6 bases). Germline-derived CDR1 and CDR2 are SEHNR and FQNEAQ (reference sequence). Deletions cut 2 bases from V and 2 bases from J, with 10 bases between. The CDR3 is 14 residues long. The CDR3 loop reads CASSLRTKPYEQYF. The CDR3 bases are TGTGCCAGCAGCTTAAGGACTAAACCCTACGAGCAGTACTTC.

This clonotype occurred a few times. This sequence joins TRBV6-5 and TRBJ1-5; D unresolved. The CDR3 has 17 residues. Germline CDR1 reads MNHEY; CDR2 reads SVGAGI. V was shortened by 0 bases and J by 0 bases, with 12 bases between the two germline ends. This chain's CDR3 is CASSYSMGGNSNQPQHF. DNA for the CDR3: TGTGCCAGCAGTTACTCGATGGGCGGGAATAGCAATCAGCCCCAGCATTTT.

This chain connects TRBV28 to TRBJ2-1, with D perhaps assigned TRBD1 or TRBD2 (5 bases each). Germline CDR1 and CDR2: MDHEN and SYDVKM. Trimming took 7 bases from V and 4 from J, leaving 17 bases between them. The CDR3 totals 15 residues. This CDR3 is CASKDRGRSYNEQFF. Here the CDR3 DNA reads TGTGCCAGCAAAGATCGGGGACGGAGTTACAATGAGCAGTTCTTC.

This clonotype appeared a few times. CDR3 sequence reads: CASSLDPRVEGYTF. The CDR3 DNA reads as TGTGCCAGCAGCTTAGATCCCAGGGTGGAAGGCTACACCTTC. The chain joins TRBV11-2 to TRBJ1-2, with D possibly TRBD1 on 5 matching bases. The CDR3 extends over 14 amino acids. Between the trimmed V and J ends, which lost 0 bases and 8 bases, there was a span of 13 bases. Germline CDR1 reads SGHAT; CDR2 reads FQNNGV.

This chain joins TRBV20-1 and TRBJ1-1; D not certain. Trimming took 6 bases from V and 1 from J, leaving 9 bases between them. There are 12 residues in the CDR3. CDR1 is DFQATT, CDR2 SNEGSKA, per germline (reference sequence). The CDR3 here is CSALKGNTEAFF. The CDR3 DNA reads TGCAGTGCCCTCAAGGGGAACACTGAAGCTTTCTTT.

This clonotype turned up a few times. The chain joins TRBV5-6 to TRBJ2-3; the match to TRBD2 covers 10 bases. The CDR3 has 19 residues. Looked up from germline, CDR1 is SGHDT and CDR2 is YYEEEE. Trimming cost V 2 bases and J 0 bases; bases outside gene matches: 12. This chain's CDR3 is CASSFFAASGSASTDTQYF. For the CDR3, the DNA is TGTGCCAGCAGCTTTTTCGCCGCTAGCGGGAGCGCTAGCACAGATACGCAGTATTTT.

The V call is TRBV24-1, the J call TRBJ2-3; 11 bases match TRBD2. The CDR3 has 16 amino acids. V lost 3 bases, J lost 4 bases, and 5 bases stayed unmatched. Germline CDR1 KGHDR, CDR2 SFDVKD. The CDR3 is CATSDDRTSGSDTQYF. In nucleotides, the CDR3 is TGTGCCACCAGTGATGATCGGACTAGCGGGTCAGATACGCAGTATTTT.

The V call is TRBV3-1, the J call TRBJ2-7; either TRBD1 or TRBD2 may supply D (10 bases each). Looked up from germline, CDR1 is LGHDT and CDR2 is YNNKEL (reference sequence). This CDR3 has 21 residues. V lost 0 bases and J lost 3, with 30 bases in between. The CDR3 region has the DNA TGTGCCAGCAGCCAAGATCTCGCGGGACAGGGGTACACTAGCGGGAACTACGAGCAGTACTTC. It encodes CASSQDLAGQGYTSGNYEQYF.

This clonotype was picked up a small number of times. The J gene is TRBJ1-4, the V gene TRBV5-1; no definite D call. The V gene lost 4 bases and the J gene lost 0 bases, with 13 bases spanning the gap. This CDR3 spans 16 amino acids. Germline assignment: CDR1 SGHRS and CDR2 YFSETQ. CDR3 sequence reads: CASSGRGAATNEKLFF. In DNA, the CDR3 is TGCGCCAGCAGCGGGAGAGGCGCCGCAACTAATGAAAAACTGTTTTTT. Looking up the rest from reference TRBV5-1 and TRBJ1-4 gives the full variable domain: KAGVTQTPRYLIKTRGQQVTLSCSPISGHRSVSWYQQTPGQGLQFLFEYFSETQRNKGNFPGRFSGRQFSNSRSEMNVSTLELGDSALYLCASSGRGAATNEKLFFGSGTQLSVL.

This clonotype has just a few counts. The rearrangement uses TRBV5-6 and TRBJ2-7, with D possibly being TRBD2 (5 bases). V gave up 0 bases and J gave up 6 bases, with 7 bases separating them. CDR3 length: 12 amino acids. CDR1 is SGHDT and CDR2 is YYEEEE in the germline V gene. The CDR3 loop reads CASSLERVEQYF. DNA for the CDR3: TGTGCCAGCAGCTTGGAGAGGGTCGAGCAGTACTTC.

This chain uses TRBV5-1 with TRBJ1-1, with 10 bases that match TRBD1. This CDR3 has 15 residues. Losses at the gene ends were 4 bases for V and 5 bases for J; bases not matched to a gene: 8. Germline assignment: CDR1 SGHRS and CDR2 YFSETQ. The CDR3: CASSTGQGRSTEAFF. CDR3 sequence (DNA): TGCGCCAGCAGCACGGGACAGGGGAGATCAACTGAAGCTTTCTTT. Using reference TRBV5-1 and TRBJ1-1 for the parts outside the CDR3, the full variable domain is KAGVTQTPRYLIKTRGQQVTLSCSPISGHRSVSWYQQTPGQGLQFLFEYFSETQRNKGNFPGRFSGRQFSNSRSEMNVSTLELGDSALYLCASSTGQGRSTEAFFGQGTRLTVV.

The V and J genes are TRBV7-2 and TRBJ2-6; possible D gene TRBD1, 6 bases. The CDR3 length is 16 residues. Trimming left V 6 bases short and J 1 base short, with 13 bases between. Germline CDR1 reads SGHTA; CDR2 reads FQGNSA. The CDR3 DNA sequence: TGTGCCAGCAGATGGGGGCGCCTTTCTGGGGCCAACGTCCTGACTTTC. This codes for CASRWGRLSGANVLTF.

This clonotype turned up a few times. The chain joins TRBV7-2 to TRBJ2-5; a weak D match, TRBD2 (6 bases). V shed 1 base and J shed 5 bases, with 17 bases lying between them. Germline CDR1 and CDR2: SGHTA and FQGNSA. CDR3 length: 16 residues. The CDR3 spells CASSLVGRREWETQYF. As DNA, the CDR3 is TGTGCCAGCAGCTTAGTCGGTAGACGGGAGTGGGAGACCCAGTACTTC.

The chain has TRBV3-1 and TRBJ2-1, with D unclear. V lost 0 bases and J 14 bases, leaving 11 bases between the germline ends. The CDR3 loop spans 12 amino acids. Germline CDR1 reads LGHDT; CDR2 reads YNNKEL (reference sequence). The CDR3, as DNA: TGTGCCAGCAGCCAAGATAGGTCTAGAGAGTTCTTC. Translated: CASSQDRSREFF.

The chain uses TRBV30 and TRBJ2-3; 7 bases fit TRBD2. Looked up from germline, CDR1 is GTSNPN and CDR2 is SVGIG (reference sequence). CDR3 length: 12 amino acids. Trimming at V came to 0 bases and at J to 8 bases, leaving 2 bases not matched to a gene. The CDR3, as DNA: TGTGCCTGGAGTGTTTGGGGGGGTACGCAGTATTTT. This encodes CAWSVWGGTQYF.

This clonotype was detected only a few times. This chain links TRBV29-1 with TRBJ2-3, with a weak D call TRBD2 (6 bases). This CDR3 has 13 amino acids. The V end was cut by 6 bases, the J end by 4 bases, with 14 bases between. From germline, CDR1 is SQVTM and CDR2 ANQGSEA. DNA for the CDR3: TGCAGCGTAGACCGGGAGAACTCAGATACGCAGTATTTT. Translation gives CSVDRENSDTQYF.

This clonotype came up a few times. The CDR3 spells CASSYSPLSVAGIGTEAFF. CDR3 bases: TGTGCCAGCAGTTACTCCCCCCTTTCGGTCGCAGGGATCGGCACTGAAGCTTTCTTT. This chain uses TRBV6-5 with TRBJ1-1, with D tentatively TRBD1 (5 bases). Trimming cost V 0 bases and J 4 bases, with 24 bases left between them. The germline CDR1 and CDR2 sequences are MNHEY and SVGAGI. The length of the CDR3 is 19 residues.

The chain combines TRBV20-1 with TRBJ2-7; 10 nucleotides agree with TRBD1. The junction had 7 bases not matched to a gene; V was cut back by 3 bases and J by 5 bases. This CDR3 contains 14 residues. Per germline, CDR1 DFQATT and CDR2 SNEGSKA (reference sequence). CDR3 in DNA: TGCAGTGCTAGGAGGACAGGGGGTACCCACGAGCAGTACTTC. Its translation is CSARRTGGTHEQYF.

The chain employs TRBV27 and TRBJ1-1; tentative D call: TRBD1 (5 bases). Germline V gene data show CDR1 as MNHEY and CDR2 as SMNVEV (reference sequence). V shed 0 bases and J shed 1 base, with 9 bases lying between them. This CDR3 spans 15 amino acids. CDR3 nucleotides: TGTGCCAGCAGTTTATCGAGTGGGGCGAACACTGAAGCTTTCTTT. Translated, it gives CASSLSSGANTEAFF.

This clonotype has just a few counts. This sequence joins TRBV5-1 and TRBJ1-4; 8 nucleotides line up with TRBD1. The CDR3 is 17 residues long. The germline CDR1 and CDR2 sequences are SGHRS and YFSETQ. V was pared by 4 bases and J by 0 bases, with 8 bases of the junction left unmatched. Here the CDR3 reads CASSGQGGSATNEKLFF. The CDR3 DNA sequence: TGCGCCAGCAGCGGACAGGGAGGCAGTGCAACTAATGAAAAACTGTTTTTT.

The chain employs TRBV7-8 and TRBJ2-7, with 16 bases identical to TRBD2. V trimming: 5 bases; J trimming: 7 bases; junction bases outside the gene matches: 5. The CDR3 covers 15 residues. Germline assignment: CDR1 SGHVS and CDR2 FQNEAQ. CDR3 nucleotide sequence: TGTGCCAGCAGCGCGGGACTAGCGGGGGGGCATGAGCAGTACTTC. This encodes CASSAGLAGGHEQYF.

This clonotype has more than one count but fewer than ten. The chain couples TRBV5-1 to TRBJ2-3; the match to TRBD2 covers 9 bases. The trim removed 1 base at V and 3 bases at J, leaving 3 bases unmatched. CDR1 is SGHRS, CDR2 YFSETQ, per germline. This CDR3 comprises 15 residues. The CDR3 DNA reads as TGCGCCAGCAGCTTGATGCGGGAGGGGACAGATACGCAGTATTTT. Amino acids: CASSLMREGTDTQYF.